These T cell receptor beta chains were read from a single sample in a study of T cell responses to AZD1222 COVID-19 vaccine. The repertoire was sequenced with immunoSEQ multiplex PCR; TCRdb's copy has only in-frame clones and lacks some. The sample consists of approximately 200,000 clones, around 87% of them appearing once. This sample comprised peripheral blood, obtained on day 0 of MenACWY control vaccination. Every receptor here comes from an adult in good health. The CDR3 runs from the conserved cysteine through the conserved F or W. The D gene is left open where the match is weak. Where a row states a size, it is once, few, many or the class of an expanded clone; other rows omit it.

j_call	v_call	d_call	clone_size	cdr3_aa	cdr3_nt
TRBJ1-1	TRBV28	TRBD1	-	CATRTGSNTEAFF	TGTGCCACCCGGACAGGATCGAACACTGAAGCTTTCTTT
TRBJ1-3	TRBV6-1	-	-	CASSEGLGGNTIYF	TGTGCCAGCAGTGAAGGTCTCGGCGGAAACACCATATATTTT
TRBJ1-2	TRBV7-2	-	-	CASSPGDTYGYTF	TGTGCCAGCAGCCCCGGGGACACCTATGGCTACACCTTC
TRBJ2-3	TRBV27	-	-	CASSPWLVGGEGRTDTQYF	TGTGCCAGCAGTCCCTGGTTAGTGGGGGGCGAGGGGCGCACAGATACGCAGTATTTT
TRBJ1-1	TRBV5-1	-	-	CASSPEGVWGSTEAFF	TGCGCCAGCAGCCCGGAGGGGGTATGGGGAAGCACTGAAGCTTTCTTT
TRBJ2-3	TRBV12-3/TRBV12-4	-	-	CASGMGENTQYF	TGTGCCAGCGGTATGGGGGAAAATACGCAGTATTTT
TRBJ2-4	TRBV5-1	TRBD1	-	CASSTRGQAIQYF	TGCGCCAGCAGCACCAGGGGACAGGCGATTCAGTACTTC
TRBJ2-7	TRBV30	-	-	CAWSAGTSYEQYF	TGTGCCTGGAGTGCCGGGACATCCTACGAGCAGTACTTC
TRBJ2-3	TRBV3-1/TRBV3-2	-	-	CASSHRSGGTSLLSTDTQYF	TGTGCCAGCAGCCACCGATCAGGGGGGACTTCCCTCTTAAGCACAGATACGCAGTATTTT
TRBJ2-7	TRBV5-1	-	-	CASSRDLSTYEQYF	TGCGCCAGCAGCCGGGATCTAAGTACCTACGAGCAGTACTTC
TRBJ2-7	TRBV7-8	-	-	CATKLGRLSNEQYF	TGTGCCACCAAGTTAGGCCGACTTTCCAACGAGCAGTACTTC
TRBJ2-1	TRBV11-2	TRBD2	-	CASSGLAGKDNEQFF	TGTGCCAGCAGCGGACTAGCGGGGAAAGACAATGAGCAGTTCTTC
TRBJ2-1	TRBV3-1/TRBV3-2	TRBD2	-	CASSRREGRVNEQFF	TGTGCCAGCAGCCGGCGGGAGGGCCGGGTAAATGAGCAGTTCTTC
TRBJ2-3	TRBV21-1	-	-	CASSEGPGSTDTQYF	TGTGCCAGCAGTGAAGGGCCAGGATCCACAGATACGCAGTATTTT
TRBJ2-1	TRBV7-9	TRBD2	-	CASSLTSGDSYNEQFF	TGTGCCAGCAGCTTGACTAGCGGGGATTCCTACAATGAGCAGTTCTTC
TRBJ2-7	TRBV19	TRBD1	few	CASSGTGYYEQYF	TGTGCCAGTAGCGGGACAGGGTACTACGAGCAGTACTTC
TRBJ2-5	TRBV11-2	-	-	CASSNWGQQETQYF	TGTGCCAGCAGTAATTGGGGCCAGCAAGAGACCCAGTACTTC
TRBJ1-4	TRBV28	TRBD1	-	CASSLSGTGDNEKLFF	TGTGCCAGCAGTTTATCGGGGACAGGAGACAATGAAAAACTGTTTTTT
TRBJ1-1	TRBV10-3	-	-	CAISESAGGDTEAFF	TGTGCCATCAGTGAGTCGGCAGGTGGGGACACTGAAGCTTTCTTT
TRBJ1-1	TRBV7-9	-	-	CASSLGSGTRLNTEAFF	TGTGCCAGCAGCTTAGGATCAGGGACTCGGCTGAACACTGAAGCTTTCTTT
TRBJ1-4	TRBV12-3/TRBV12-4	-	-	CASSPRGNEKLFF	TGTGCCAGTAGCCCCCGGGGGAATGAAAAACTGTTTTTT
TRBJ2-5	TRBV5-1	TRBD2	once	CASSLVAGGQETQYF	TGCGCCAGCAGCTTAGTAGCGGGAGGACAAGAGACCCAGTACTTC
TRBJ2-5	TRBV7-2	TRBD2	-	CASSIQAGEAETQYF	TGTGCCAGCAGCATCCAGGCGGGGGAGGCGGAGACCCAGTACTTC
TRBJ1-2	TRBV9	-	-	CASSVGVEVTF	TGTGCCAGCAGCGTAGGGGTGGAGGTCACCTTC
TRBJ2-5	TRBV29-1	-	once	CSVEDPGGPDEETQYF	TGCAGCGTTGAAGATCCCGGCGGGCCAGACGAAGAGACCCAGTACTTC
TRBJ2-2	TRBV6-5	TRBD1	few	CASTTGVGTGELFF	TGTGCCAGCACCACAGGGGTTGGGACCGGGGAGCTGTTTTTT
TRBJ1-5	TRBV19	-	-	CASSKTVNNQPQHF	TGTGCCAGTAGTAAGACAGTGAACAATCAGCCCCAGCATTTT
TRBJ2-7	TRBV28	-	once	CASSAPGGQGVSYEQYF	TGTGCCAGCAGTGCCCCTGGGGGGCAGGGGGTGAGCTACGAGCAGTACTTC
TRBJ2-6	TRBV10-3	-	-	CAISDRASGANVLTF	TGTGCCATCAGTGATCGGGCGTCTGGGGCCAACGTCCTGACTTTC
TRBJ2-7	TRBV23-1	TRBD1	-	CASSQRDSYEQYF	TGCGCCAGCAGTCAACGGGACAGCTACGAGCAGTACTTC
TRBJ2-2	TRBV6-5	TRBD2	medium-sized	CASRTGGDTGELFF	TGTGCCAGCAGGACGGGGGGGGACACCGGGGAGCTGTTTTTT
TRBJ1-5	TRBV19	-	few	CASSIFVILSSNQPQHF	TGTGCCAGTAGTATCTTCGTTATCCTTTCTAGCAATCAGCCCCAGCATTTT
TRBJ1-6	TRBV11-3	-	-	CASSPRGEPLHF	TGTGCCAGCAGTCCGAGGGGAGAACCCCTCCACTTT
TRBJ2-3	TRBV7-8	-	-	CASSPPTGTDTQYF	TGTGCCAGCAGCCCCCCGACAGGCACAGATACGCAGTATTTT
TRBJ2-7	TRBV28	TRBD1	once	CASSKNPPDRGMNEQYF	TGTGCCAGCAGTAAAAACCCGCCGGACAGGGGTATGAACGAGCAGTACTTC
TRBJ2-7	TRBV28	TRBD2	few	CASSLAGHYEQYF	TGTGCCAGCAGTCTAGCGGGACACTACGAGCAGTACTTC